Presented here are 3 T cell receptor beta chains from one specimen sequenced in a study of T cells in Graves' hyperthyroidism and ophthalmopathy. TCR beta CDR3 sequences were amplified from RNA transcripts. First-round RT-PCR with HTBI primers amplified the TCR CDR3 region. TCRdb re-analysed the multiplex PCR reads in MiXCR, keeping a single row per CDR3 protein. Of fewer than 650,000 distinct CDR3 sequences listed, around 43% are singletons. Sequences were obtained from peripheral blood or thyroid tissue (not recorded which). Every receptor here comes from an adult woman with Graves' disease, either hyperthyroidism or ophthalmopathy (not recorded which).

V gene TRBV10-3 combines with J gene TRBJ1-6; 9 positions agree with TRBD1. Germline assignment: CDR1 ENHRY and CDR2 SYGVKD. The CDR3 sequence is 16 residues long. The trim removed 6 bases at V and 6 bases at J, leaving 9 bases unmatched. The CDR3 bases are TGTGCCATCAGCGCCTCCGCGGGACAGGGTAATTCACCCCTCCACTTT. Translating it yields CAISASAGQGNSPLHF.

This clonotype showed up many times. The gene calls are TRBV6-4 and TRBJ2-2, with D unresolved. The V end was cut by 5 bases, the J end by 6 bases, with 10 bases between. Germline CDR1 is MRHNA and CDR2 is SNTAGT. This CDR3 is 13 amino acids long. CDR3 region: CASSLNYAGELFF. CDR3 sequence (DNA): TGTGCCAGCAGTCTAAACTACGCCGGGGAGCTGTTTTTT.

The chain is built from TRBV7-2 and TRBJ1-2; TRBD1 is a possible D gene (5 bases). Per the germline V gene, CDR1 is SGHTA and CDR2 is FQGNSA. The CDR3 length is 14 residues. V was shortened by 2 bases and J by 3 bases, with 10 bases between the two germline ends. The CDR3 nucleotides are TGTGCCAGCAGCTTACTAGGGACGGACTATGGCTACACCTTC. It encodes CASSLLGTDYGYTF.